The next 27 T cell receptor beta chains were all read from a single sample in a study of CD8+CD57+ T cells in acquired aplastic anemia. Patients who underwent sequencing had shown CD8+CD57+ cell expansion by flow cytometry. Genomic DNA served as template for TCR beta VDJ and CDR3 profiling. TCRdb reanalysed the reads using MiXCR and keeps one entry per CDR3 protein. This repertoire shows some 160,000 distinct CDR3 sequences, roughly 48% found once; its top ten account for roughly 29%. Input material: sorted CD4+, CD8+, or CD8+CD57+ T cells (not recorded which) from PBMCs. The receptor source for this set is a human donor with aplastic anemia.

CDR3 amino acids: CASSFAGSDLHEQYF. DNA of the CDR3: TGTGCCAGCAGTTTTGCCGGGTCAGACCTCCACGAGCAGTACTTC. The chain links TRBV27 to TRBJ2-7; D is undetermined. V was pared by 3 bases and J by 5 bases, with 17 bases between. The CDR3 sequence is 15 residues long. Per the germline V gene, CDR1 is MNHEY and CDR2 is SMNVEV (reference sequence).

The chain has TRBV6-1 and TRBJ2-3; D perhaps matches TRBD1 (6 bases). CDR3 size: 15 residues. Per germline, CDR1 MNHNS and CDR2 SASEGT. The germline V and J ends were trimmed by 3 bases and 0 bases, with 10 bases remaining between them. The CDR3 DNA sequence: TGTGCCAGCAGTGATCACAGGGCTAGCACAGATACGCAGTATTTT. Its translation is CASSDHRASTDTQYF.

This rearrangement joins TRBV10-3 to TRBJ2-2; 9 nucleotides line up with TRBD1. This CDR3 is 15 amino acids long. Germline V gives CDR1 ENHRY, CDR2 SYGVKD. V shed 8 bases and J 1 base; nucleotides not matched to a gene: 5. The CDR3 loop is CAIGGTGRNTGELFF. The CDR3, as DNA: TGTGCCATCGGTGGGACAGGGAGGAACACCGGGGAGCTGTTTTTT.

In this sample, this clonotype turned up many times. The V and J genes are TRBV7-9 and TRBJ1-1; D unresolved. The CDR3 is 13 amino acids. Trimming shortened V by 5 bases and J by 3 bases, and 10 bases separated the two germline ends. Germline CDR1 reads SEHNR; CDR2 reads FQNEAQ (reference sequence). The CDR3 loop is CASSPPGYTEAFF. CDR3 nucleotides: TGTGCCAGCAGCCCCCCAGGCTACACTGAAGCTTTCTTT.

The chain employs TRBV6-1 and TRBJ2-1; 9 bases map to TRBD1. Per the germline V gene, CDR1 is MNHNS and CDR2 is SASEGT. The CDR3 is 14 residues long. With V trimmed by 7 bases and J by 4 bases, 5 bases remained unmatched. The CDR3 nucleotides read TGTGCCAGCACCATGGACAGGGGTTACAATGAGCAGTTCTTC. Translation: CASTMDRGYNEQFF.

This clonotype was seen ten or more times. The V call is TRBV19, the J call TRBJ2-5; 9 bases fit TRBD2. V shed 3 bases and J 4 bases; nucleotides not matched to a gene: 3. CDR3 length: 14 residues. Germline CDR1 and CDR2: LNHDA and SQIVND (reference sequence). This CDR3 reads CASSIRRGGETQYF. In nucleotides, the CDR3 is TGTGCCAGTAGTATCCGGCGGGGGGGAGAGACCCAGTACTTC.

As concerns this clonotype: A read error may account for a junction end that differs from germline. The V gene is TRBV7-7, the J gene TRBJ2-7, with D unclear. Germline-derived CDR1 and CDR2 are SSHAT and FNYEAQ (reference sequence). This CDR3 has 16 residues. This CDR3 reads CASSLVLSWGTYEQYF. CDR3 in DNA: TGTGCTAGCAGCTTAGTGCTCAGTTGGGGAACCTACGAGCAGTACTTC. Full variable domain (rest looked up from reference TRBV7-7 and TRBJ2-7): GAGVSQSPRYKVTKRGQDVTLRCDPISSHATLYWYQQALGQGPEFLTYFNYEAQPDKSGLPSDRFSAERPEGSISTLTIQRTEQRDSAMYRCASSLVLSWGTYEQYFGPGTRLTVT.

This clonotype was observed many times. This may be a read error, as it is one base from a much larger clone. The chain employs TRBV2 and TRBJ2-7; TRBD1 matches at 8 bases. CDR1 and CDR2 (germline): SNHLY, FYNNEI. The CDR3 extends over 13 amino acids. The junction had 3 bases not matched to a gene; V was cut back by 4 bases and J by 4 bases. The DNA of the CDR3 is TGTGCCAGCAGTGTGGGACAGGCGTACGAGCAGTACTTC. This gives the protein CASSVGQAYEQYF.

On this clonotype: The junction departs from germline at one end; a sequencing error may be responsible. This chain uses TRBV7-9 with TRBJ2-1; D is undetermined. CDR3 length equals 12 residues. Germline loops: CDR1 SEHNR, CDR2 FQNEAQ (reference sequence). The CDR3 loop is CASSFDYSEQLF. DNA for the CDR3: TGTGCCAGCAGCTTTGATTACAGTGAGCAGCTCTTC. Combining the CDR3 with reference TRBV7-9 and TRBJ2-1 gives the whole variable domain DTGVSQNPRHKITKRGQNVTFRCDPISEHNRLYWYRQTLGQGPEFLTYFQNEAQLEKSRLLSDRFSAERPKGSFSTLEIQRTEQGDSAMYLCASSFDYSEQLFGPGTRLTVL.

The chain uses TRBV19 and TRBJ2-3, with D unresolved. The CDR3 extends over 14 amino acids. The germline gives CDR1 LNHDA, CDR2 SQIVND (reference sequence). With 3 bases removed from V and 2 bases from J, the gap between germline ends came to 9 bases. CDR3 coding DNA: TGTGCCAGTAGTATTCTGGGGATCACAGATACGCAGTATTTT. Encoded protein: CASSILGITDTQYF.

This clonotype was recorded at least ten times. This chain connects TRBV7-9 to TRBJ2-6; no clear D gene. This CDR3 is built from 15 residues. V was trimmed by 1 base and J by 5 bases, leaving 9 bases between them. Germline lookup yields CDR1 SEHNR and CDR2 FQNEAQ (reference sequence). The CDR3 sequence: CASSLDLLWANVLTF. The CDR3 nucleotides are TGTGCCAGCAGCTTAGACCTCTTGTGGGCCAACGTCCTGACTTTC.

This clonotype was counted between two and nine times. This chain joins TRBV11-2 and TRBJ2-2; 10 positions agree with TRBD2. V trimming: 0 bases; J trimming: 6 bases; junction bases outside the gene matches: 7. Germline V gene data show CDR1 as SGHAT and CDR2 as FQNNGV. The length of the CDR3 is 17 residues. CDR3 in DNA: TGTGCCAGCAGCTTAGAGTCTAGCGGGAGCTTTGCCGGGGAGCTGTTTTTT. Amino acid sequence: CASSLESSGSFAGELFF.

The chain combines TRBV7-2 with TRBJ1-3; D is unclear. The CDR3 covers 16 residues. Germline loops: CDR1 SGHTA, CDR2 FQGNSA. Trimming pared 11 bases from V and 0 bases from J, leaving 20 bases between. In nucleotides, the CDR3 is TGTGCCTGCGCTCCAGTCAGGAGGAGCTCTGGAAACACCATATATTTT. Protein product: CACAPVRRSSGNTIYF.

This clonotype was seen many times. The chain carries TRBV27 and TRBJ2-5, with 8 bases matching TRBD2. Germline values: CDR1 MNHEY, CDR2 SMNVEV (reference sequence). V was clipped by 10 bases and J by 3 bases; unmatched bases: 10. The CDR3 runs 14 residues. This CDR3 reads CATWAGGMEETQYF. The CDR3, as DNA: TGTGCCACCTGGGCGGGAGGAATGGAAGAGACCCAGTACTTC.

This clonotype was observed at least ten times. The chain joins TRBV12-3 or TRBV12-4 to TRBJ2-7; the D call may be TRBD1 or TRBD2 (5 bases each). The CDR3 covers 12 residues. Trimming took off 5 bases at V and 7 bases at J, with 12 bases between the two ends. The CDR3 DNA is TGTGCCAGCAGTCCCTTGGGGGAGGAGCAGTACTTC. It codes for CASSPLGEEQYF.

In this sample, this clonotype turned up many times. The rearrangement uses TRBV7-9 and TRBJ1-4, with D possibly being TRBD1 (5 bases). Per germline, CDR1 SEHNR and CDR2 FQNEAQ (reference sequence). This CDR3 is built from 14 residues. The V end lost 1 base, the J end lost 12 bases, and 15 bases lay between the germline ends. CDR3 DNA sequence: TGTGCCAGCAGCTTAGATCGGGGGATCGGGGAACTGTTTTTT. It encodes CASSLDRGIGELFF.

The V gene is TRBV9, the J gene TRBJ2-1; TRBD2 matches at 11 bases. Looked up from germline, CDR1 is SGDLS and CDR2 is YYNGEE. The CDR3 is 16 amino acids. The V gene end was trimmed by 3 bases and the J gene end by 5 bases; junction bases not matched to a gene: 7. In DNA, the CDR3 is TGTGCCAGCAGCGCATTGCTAGCGGGGGGAAACAATGAGCAGTTCTTC. Encoded protein: CASSALLAGGNNEQFF. Variable domain in full (rest from reference TRBV9 and TRBJ2-1): DSGVTQTPKHLITATGQRVTLRCSPRSGDLSVYWYQQSLDQGLQFLIQYYNGEERAKGNILERFSAQQFPDLHSELNLSSLELGDSALYFCASSALLAGGNNEQFFGPGTRLTVL.

The chain joins TRBV2 to TRBJ1-3; TRBD1 agrees at 7 bases. The CDR3 totals 14 residues. The J segment lost 0 bases and the V segment lost 7 bases, leaving 3 bases of the junction unmatched. Germline V lookup: CDR1 SNHLY, CDR2 FYNNEI. The CDR3 loop reads CASKGTVSGNTIYF. The CDR3 coding sequence is TGTGCCAGCAAAGGGACAGTCTCTGGAAACACCATATATTTT.

The CDR3 DNA sequence: TGTGCCAGTAACGACAGGGCGCTGACAGCTTTCTTT. Its translation: CASNDRALTAFF. The J gene is TRBJ1-1, the V gene TRBV19, with 7 bases identical to TRBD1. J gave up 10 bases and V 7 bases, and 9 bases lay outside the gene matches. CDR3 length: 12 residues. Germline CDR1 LNHDA, CDR2 SQIVND (reference sequence).

This clonotype has more than one count but fewer than ten. The chain has TRBV21-1 and TRBJ2-3; the table's D call, TRBD2, has no DNA check behind it. TRBV21-1 is given as a pseudogene. The CDR3 has 19 amino acids. Here the CDR3 DNA reads TGTGCCAGCAGCAAAGAGGGGCTAGCGGGAGGTGTAAGCACAGATACGCAGTATTTT. It translates to CASSKEGLAGGVSTDTQYF.

The table lists this clonotype with many counts. The rearrangement joins TRBV11-3 to TRBJ1-2, with TRBD1 matching 10 bases. With 5 bases clipped from V and 6 bases from J, the junction kept 6 bases outside the gene matches. Germline CDR1 is SGHNT and CDR2 is YENEEA. CDR3 size: 14 residues. CDR3 in DNA: TGTGCCAGCAGCCTTATTGGGACAGGGGATGGCTACACCTTC. It specifies CASSLIGTGDGYTF. Looking up the rest from reference TRBV11-3 and TRBJ1-2 gives the full variable domain: EAGVVQSPRYKIIEKKQPVAFWCNPISGHNTLYWYLQNLGQGPELLIRYENEEAVDDSQLPKDRFSAERLKGVDSTLKIQPAELGDSAVYLCASSLIGTGDGYTFGSGTRLTVV.

DNA for the CDR3: TGTGCCAGCAGGACCCGGACAGGGAGGGGCGAGCAGTACTTC. This encodes CASRTRTGRGEQYF. The V call is TRBV12-3 or TRBV12-4, the J call TRBJ2-7; the D gene is possibly TRBD1 (8 bases). The CDR3 spans 14 residues. The ends were cut back, 6 bases at V and 6 bases at J, with 18 bases in the middle.

This clonotype occurred a few times. This rearrangement joins TRBV7-2 to TRBJ1-5; D is unresolved. The CDR3 has 13 residues. Germline CDR1 SGHTA, CDR2 FQGNSA. The V end was cut by 6 bases, the J end by 3 bases, with 9 bases between. CDR3 sequence: CASSYDPNQPQHF. CDR3 nucleotide sequence: TGTGCCAGCAGTTACGACCCCAATCAGCCCCAGCATTTT.

The rearrangement uses TRBV5-4 and TRBJ2-3; the match to TRBD2 covers 12 bases. The CDR3 has 16 amino acids. The V gene end was trimmed by 0 bases and the J gene end by 5 bases; junction bases not matched to a gene: 4. Germline CDR1 reads SGHNT; CDR2 reads YYREEE (reference sequence). CDR3 bases: TGTGCCAGCAGCTTGGGACTAGCGGGAGTTCGAGATACGCAGTATTTT. It translates to CASSLGLAGVRDTQYF.

This chain joins TRBV19 and TRBJ2-7; D call uncertain. V lost 5 bases to trimming and J lost 3 bases, with 17 bases between them. The CDR3 consists of 15 residues. Germline lookup yields CDR1 LNHDA and CDR2 SQIVND (reference sequence). The DNA for the CDR3 is TGTGCCAGTAGTCTGAAGTACGATGGGGTCTACGAGCAGTACTTC. It translates to CASSLKYDGVYEQYF.

The V gene is TRBV7-6, the J gene TRBJ2-3; 13 bases are shared with TRBD2. V shed 5 bases and J 3 bases; nucleotides not matched to a gene: 11. The CDR3 has 18 amino acids. Germline V gene sequence: CDR1 SGHVS, CDR2 FNYEAQ. The CDR3 nucleotides read TGTGCCAGCAGCCCCACCGGACTAGCGGGAGCTGTAACAGATACGCAGTATTTT. This sequence encodes CASSPTGLAGAVTDTQYF.

This sequence joins TRBV30 and TRBJ2-1; 11 bases are a match to TRBD2. Unmatched junction bases numbered 3, after V lost 3 bases and J lost 2 bases. CDR1 and CDR2 (germline): GTSNPN, SVGIG (reference sequence). This CDR3 is 15 amino acids long. The CDR3 region has the DNA TGTGCCTGGAGCACACTAGCGGGGGCCTACAATGAGCAGTTCTTC. Residues: CAWSTLAGAYNEQFF. The complete variable domain, with remaining parts taken from reference TRBV30 and TRBJ2-1, reads SQTIHQWPATLVQPVGSPLSLECTVEGTSNPNLYWYRQAAGRGLQLLFYSVGIGQISSEVPQNLSASRPQDRQFILSSKKLLLSDSGFYLCAWSTLAGAYNEQFFGPGTRLTVL.